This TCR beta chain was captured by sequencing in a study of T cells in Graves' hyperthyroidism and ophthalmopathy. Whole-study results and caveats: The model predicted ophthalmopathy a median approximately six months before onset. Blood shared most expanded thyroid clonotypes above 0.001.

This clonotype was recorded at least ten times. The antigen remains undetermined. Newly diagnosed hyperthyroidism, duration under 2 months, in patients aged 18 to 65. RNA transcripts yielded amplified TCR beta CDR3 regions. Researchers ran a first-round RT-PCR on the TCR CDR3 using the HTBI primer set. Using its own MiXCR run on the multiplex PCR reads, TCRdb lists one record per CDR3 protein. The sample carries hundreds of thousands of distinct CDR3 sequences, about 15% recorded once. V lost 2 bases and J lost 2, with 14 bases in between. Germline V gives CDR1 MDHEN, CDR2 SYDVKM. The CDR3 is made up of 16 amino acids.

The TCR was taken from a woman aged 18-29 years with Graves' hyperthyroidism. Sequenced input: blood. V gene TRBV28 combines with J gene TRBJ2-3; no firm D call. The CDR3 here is CASSLAHWAPTDTQYF. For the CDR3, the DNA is TGTGCCAGCAGTTTAGCCCACTGGGCCCCCACAGATACGCAGTATTTT. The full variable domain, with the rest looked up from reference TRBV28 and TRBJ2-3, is DVKVTQSSRYLVKRTGEKVFLECVQDMDHENMFWYRQDPGLGLRLIYFSYDVKMKEKGDIPEGYSVSREKKERFSLILESASTNQTSMYLCASSLAHWAPTDTQYFGPGTRLTVL.